Each of the 6 T cell receptor beta chains below was sequenced from the same sample in a study of OX40 agonist ivuxolimab in advanced cancers. TCRdb keeps only in-frame clones here, not all; method: immunoSEQ multiplex PCR. In the table there are roughly 130,000 clones, 90% to 95% of which are singletons. The sample here was CD4+ or CD8+ T cells sorted from blood, taken in a trial of the OX40 agonist ivuxolimab. These receptors all stem from an adult with an advanced solid tumor such as melanoma, head and neck, liver or kidney cancer.

For this clone: The same CDR3 is also encoded by other DNA sequences in this sample. CDR3 DNA sequence: TGTGCCAGCAGCCTCGCCCTGACGGATACGCAGTATTTT. It codes for CASSLALTDTQYF. The V and J genes are TRBV7-2 and TRBJ2-3; D gene uncertain. CDR1 and CDR2 from the germline V gene are SGHTA and FQGNSA. The CDR3 has 13 amino acids. The ends were cut back, 5 bases at V and 6 bases at J, with 12 bases in the middle.

This chain connects TRBV28 to TRBJ1-2; D remains unclear. CDR1 and CDR2 (germline): MDHEN, SYDVKM. The CDR3 runs to 16 residues. Trimming removed 3 bases from V and 4 bases from J, with 18 bases in between. The CDR3 reads CASSLDQGRRLYGYTF. Here the CDR3 DNA reads TGTGCCAGCAGTTTGGATCAAGGACGGCGCCTCTATGGCTACACCTTC.

This sequence joins TRBV28 and TRBJ1-2; no reliable D call. The ends were cut back, 4 bases at V and 10 bases at J, with 10 bases in the middle. The germline CDR1 and CDR2 sequences are MDHEN and SYDVKM. This CDR3 has 11 residues. CDR3 sequence: CASSSPIDYTF. CDR3 sequence (DNA): TGTGCCAGCAGTTCCCCAATTGACTACACCTTC.

This chain connects TRBV11-2 to TRBJ1-1; possibly TRBD1 for D (5 bases). There are 15 residues in the CDR3. V was cut by 3 bases and J by 1 base, with 12 bases left in between. Per germline, CDR1 SGHAT and CDR2 FQNNGV. Here the CDR3 reads CASSLGGSPNTEAFF. CDR3 nucleotide sequence: TGTGCCAGCAGCTTGGGGGGAAGCCCGAACACTGAAGCTTTCTTT.

This clone has a single count. This chain uses TRBV2 with TRBJ2-2; 13 positions match TRBD2. V gave up 7 bases and J gave up 4 bases; unmatched junction bases: 6. Germline loops: CDR1 SNHLY, CDR2 FYNNEI. The CDR3 is made up of 16 amino acids. The DNA for the CDR3 is TGTGCCAGCATATCCGGACTAGCGGGGGCCACCGGGGAGCTGTTTTTT. It is translated as CASISGLAGATGELFF. The full variable domain, with the rest looked up from reference TRBV2 and TRBJ2-2, is EPEVTQTPSHQVTQMGQEVILRCVPISNHLYFYWYRQILGQKVEFLVSFYNNEISEKSEIFDDQFSVERPDGSNFTLKIRSTKLEDSAMYFCASISGLAGATGELFFGEGSRLTVL.

The V call is TRBV27, the J call TRBJ2-2, with TRBD1 as a possible D gene (6 bases). Germline CDR1 reads MNHEY; CDR2 reads SMNVEV (reference sequence). The length of the CDR3 is 16 residues. Trimming stripped 1 base from V and 2 bases from J, with 11 bases between. The CDR3: CASSLFQGINTGELFF. For the CDR3, the DNA is TGTGCCAGCAGTTTATTTCAGGGGATCAACACCGGGGAGCTGTTTTTT.